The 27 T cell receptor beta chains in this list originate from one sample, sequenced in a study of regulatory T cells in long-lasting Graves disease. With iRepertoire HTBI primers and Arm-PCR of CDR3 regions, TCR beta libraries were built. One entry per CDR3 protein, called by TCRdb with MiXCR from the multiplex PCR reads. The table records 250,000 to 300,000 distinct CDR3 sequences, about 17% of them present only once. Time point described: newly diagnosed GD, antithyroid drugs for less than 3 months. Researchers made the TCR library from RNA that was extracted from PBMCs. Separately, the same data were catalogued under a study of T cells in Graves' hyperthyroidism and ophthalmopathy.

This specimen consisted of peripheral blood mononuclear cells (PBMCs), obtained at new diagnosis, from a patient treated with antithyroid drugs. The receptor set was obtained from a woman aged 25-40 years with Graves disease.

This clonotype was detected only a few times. The CDR3 nucleotides are TGTGCCAGCAGTTTCGGACATGGAAACACCATATATTTT. Translation: CASSFGHGNTIYF. The chain uses TRBV6-2 or TRBV6-3 and TRBJ1-3; TRBD1 might be the D (5 bases). This CDR3 has 13 amino acids. The germline gives CDR1 MNHEY, CDR2 SVGEGT. V shed 4 bases and J shed 3 bases, with 7 bases lying between them.

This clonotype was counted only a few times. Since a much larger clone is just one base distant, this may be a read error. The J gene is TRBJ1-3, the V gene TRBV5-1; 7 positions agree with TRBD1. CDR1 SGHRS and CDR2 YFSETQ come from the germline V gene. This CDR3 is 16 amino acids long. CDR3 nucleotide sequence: TGCGCCAGCAGCGGCGGCCGGGACAGCTCTGGAAACGCCATATATTTT. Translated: CASSGGRDSSGNAIYF.

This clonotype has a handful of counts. The DNA of the CDR3 is TGTGCCAGTAAAGGACTTTCCTACAATGAGCAGTTCTTC. Its protein is CASKGLSYNEQFF. This chain links TRBV19 with TRBJ2-1, with a weak D call TRBD2 (5 bases). The CDR3 consists of 13 residues. V shed 7 bases and J shed 1 base, with 8 bases lying between them. CDR1 is LNHDA, CDR2 SQIVND, per germline (reference sequence). The full variable domain, with the rest looked up from reference TRBV19 and TRBJ2-1, is DGGITQSPKYLFRKEGQNVTLSCEQNLNHDAMYWYRQDPGQGLRLIYYSQIVNDFQKGDIAEGYSVSREKKESFPLTVTSAQKNPTAFYLCASKGLSYNEQFFGPGTRLTVL.

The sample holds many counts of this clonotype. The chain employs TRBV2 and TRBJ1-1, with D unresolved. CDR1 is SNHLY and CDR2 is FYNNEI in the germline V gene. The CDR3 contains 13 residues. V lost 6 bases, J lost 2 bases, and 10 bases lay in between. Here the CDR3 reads CASSQEQNTEAFF. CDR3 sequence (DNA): TGTGCCAGCAGCCAAGAACAAAACACTGAAGCTTTCTTT.

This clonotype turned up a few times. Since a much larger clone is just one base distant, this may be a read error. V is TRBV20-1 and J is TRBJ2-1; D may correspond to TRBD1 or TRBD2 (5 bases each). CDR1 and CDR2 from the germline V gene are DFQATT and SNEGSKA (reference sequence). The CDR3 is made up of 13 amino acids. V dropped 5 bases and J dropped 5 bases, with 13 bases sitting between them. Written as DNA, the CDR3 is TGCAGTGCTGGGGGTGGAATTAACAATGAGCAGTTCTTC. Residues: CSAGGGINNEQFF.

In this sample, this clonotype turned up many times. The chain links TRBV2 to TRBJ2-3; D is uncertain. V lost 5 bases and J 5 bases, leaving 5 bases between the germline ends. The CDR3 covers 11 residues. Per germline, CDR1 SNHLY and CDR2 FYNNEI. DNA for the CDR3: TGTGCCAGCAGTCAAAAAGATACGCAGTATTTT. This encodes CASSQKDTQYF.

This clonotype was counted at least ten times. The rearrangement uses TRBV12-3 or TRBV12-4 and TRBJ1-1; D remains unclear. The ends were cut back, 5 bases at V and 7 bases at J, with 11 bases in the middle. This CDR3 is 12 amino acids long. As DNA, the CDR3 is TGTGCCAGCAGTCGCGCTTTGGGTGAAGCTTTCTTT. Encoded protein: CASSRALGEAFF.

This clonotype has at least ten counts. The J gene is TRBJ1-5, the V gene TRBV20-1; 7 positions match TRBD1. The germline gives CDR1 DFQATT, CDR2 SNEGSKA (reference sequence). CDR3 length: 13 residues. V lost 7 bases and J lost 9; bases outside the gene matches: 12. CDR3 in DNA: TGCAGTGGCCTGACAGGGCGAAAGGGGCCCCAGCATTTT. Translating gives CSGLTGRKGPQHF.

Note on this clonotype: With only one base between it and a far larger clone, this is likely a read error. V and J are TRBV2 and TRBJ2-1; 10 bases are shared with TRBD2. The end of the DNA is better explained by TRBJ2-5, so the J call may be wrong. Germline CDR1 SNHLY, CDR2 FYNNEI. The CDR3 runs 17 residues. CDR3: CASSSKISSGGQETQYF. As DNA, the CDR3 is TGTGCCAGCAGCTCAAAAATATCTAGCGGGGGCCAAGAGACCCAGTACTTC.

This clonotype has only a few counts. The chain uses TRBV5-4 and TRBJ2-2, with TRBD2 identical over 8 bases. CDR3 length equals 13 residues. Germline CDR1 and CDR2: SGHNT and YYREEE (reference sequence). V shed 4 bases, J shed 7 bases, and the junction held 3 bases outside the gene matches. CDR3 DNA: TGTGCCAGCAGCACTCGGGGGGGCGGGGAGCTGTTTTTT. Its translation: CASSTRGGGELFF.

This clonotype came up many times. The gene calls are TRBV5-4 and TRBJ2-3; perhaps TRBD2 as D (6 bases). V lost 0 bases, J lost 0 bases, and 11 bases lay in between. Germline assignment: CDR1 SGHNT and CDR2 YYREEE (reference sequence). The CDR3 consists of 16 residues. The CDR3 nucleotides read TGTGCCAGCAGCTTGGGAGGCGGGGCTAGCACAGATACGCAGTATTTT. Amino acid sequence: CASSLGGGASTDTQYF.

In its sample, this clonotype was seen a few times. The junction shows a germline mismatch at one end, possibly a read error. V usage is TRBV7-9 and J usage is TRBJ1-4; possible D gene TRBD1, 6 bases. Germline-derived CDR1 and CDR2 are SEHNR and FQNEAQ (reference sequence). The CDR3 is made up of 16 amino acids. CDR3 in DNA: TGTGCCAACAGCTCCTCGCGCCAGGGGATAAAGGAAAAACTGTTTTTT. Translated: CANSSSRQGIKEKLFF.

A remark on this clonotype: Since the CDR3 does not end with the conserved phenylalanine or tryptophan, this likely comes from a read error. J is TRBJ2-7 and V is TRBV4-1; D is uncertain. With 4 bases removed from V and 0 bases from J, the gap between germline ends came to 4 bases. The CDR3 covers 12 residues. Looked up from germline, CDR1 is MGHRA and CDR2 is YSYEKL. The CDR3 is CASSRSSYEQYL. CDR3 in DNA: TGCGCCAGCAGCCGCAGCTCCTACGAGCAGTACTTG.

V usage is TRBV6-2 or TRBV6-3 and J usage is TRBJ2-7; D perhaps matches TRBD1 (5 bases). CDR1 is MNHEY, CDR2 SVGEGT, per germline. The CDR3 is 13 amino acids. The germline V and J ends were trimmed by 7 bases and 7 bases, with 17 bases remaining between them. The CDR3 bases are TGTGCCAGCACCACAGGAACGGTGCGGGAGCAGTACTTC. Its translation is CASTTGTVREQYF.

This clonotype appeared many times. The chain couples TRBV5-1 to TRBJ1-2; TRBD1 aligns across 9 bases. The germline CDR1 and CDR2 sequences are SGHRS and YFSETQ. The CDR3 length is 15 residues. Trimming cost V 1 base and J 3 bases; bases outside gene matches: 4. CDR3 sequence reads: CASSLWGQGDYGYTF. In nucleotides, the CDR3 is TGCGCCAGCAGCTTGTGGGGACAGGGCGACTATGGCTACACCTTC.

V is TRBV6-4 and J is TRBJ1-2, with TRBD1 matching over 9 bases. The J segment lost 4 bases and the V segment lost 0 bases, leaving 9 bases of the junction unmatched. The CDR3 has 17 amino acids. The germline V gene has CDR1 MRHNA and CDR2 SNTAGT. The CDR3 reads CASSDSSDATGGYGYTF. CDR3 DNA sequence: TGTGCCAGCAGTGACTCCTCCGACGCGACAGGGGGCTATGGCTACACCTTC.

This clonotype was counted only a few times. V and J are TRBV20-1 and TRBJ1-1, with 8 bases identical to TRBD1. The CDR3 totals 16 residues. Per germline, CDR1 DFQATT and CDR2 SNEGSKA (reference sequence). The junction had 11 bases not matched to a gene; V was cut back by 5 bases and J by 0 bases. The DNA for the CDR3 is TGCAGTGCTCCCGGGACAGGATCAGGGTTGAACACTGAAGCTTTCTTT. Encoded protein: CSAPGTGSGLNTEAFF.

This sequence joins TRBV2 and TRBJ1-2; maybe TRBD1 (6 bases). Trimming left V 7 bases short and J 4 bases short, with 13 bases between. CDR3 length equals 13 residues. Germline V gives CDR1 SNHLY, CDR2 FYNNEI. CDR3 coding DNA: TGTGCCAGCAATCGGGGGGCCGGCTATGGCTACACCTTC. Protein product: CASNRGAGYGYTF. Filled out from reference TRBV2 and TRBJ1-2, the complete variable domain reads EPEVTQTPSHQVTQMGQEVILRCVPISNHLYFYWYRQILGQKVEFLVSFYNNEISEKSEIFDDQFSVERPDGSNFTLKIRSTKLEDSAMYFCASNRGAGYGYTFGSGTRLTVV.

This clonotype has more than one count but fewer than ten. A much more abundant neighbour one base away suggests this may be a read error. CDR3 amino acids: CASIAGTLEETQCF. CDR3 nucleotide sequence: TGTGCCAGCATCGCTGGGACATTGGAGGAGACCCAGTGCTTC. The V gene is TRBV2, the J gene TRBJ2-5; the D gene is possibly TRBD1 (6 bases). The CDR3 loop spans 14 amino acids. Germline V gives CDR1 SNHLY, CDR2 FYNNEI.

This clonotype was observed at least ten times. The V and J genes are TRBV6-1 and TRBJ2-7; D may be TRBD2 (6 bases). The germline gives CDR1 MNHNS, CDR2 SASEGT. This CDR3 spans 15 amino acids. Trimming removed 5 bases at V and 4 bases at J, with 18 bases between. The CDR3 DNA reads TGTGCCAGCAGTCGACTGCGGGTAGGAGGGTACGAGCAGTACTTC. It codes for CASSRLRVGGYEQYF.

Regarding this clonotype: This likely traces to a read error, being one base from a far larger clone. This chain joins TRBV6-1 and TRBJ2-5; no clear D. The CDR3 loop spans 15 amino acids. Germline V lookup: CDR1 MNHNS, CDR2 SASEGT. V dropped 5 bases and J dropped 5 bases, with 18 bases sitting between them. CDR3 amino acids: CASSPSDWRRETQYF. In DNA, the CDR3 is TGTGCCAGCAGTCCCAGCGACTGGCGTAGGGAGACCCAGTACTTC.

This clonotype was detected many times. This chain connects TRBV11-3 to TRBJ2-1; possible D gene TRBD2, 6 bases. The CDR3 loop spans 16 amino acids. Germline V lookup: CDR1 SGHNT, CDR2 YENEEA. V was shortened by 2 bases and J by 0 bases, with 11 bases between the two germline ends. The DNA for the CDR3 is TGTGCCAGCAGCTTAACTGACGGGGGCTCCTACAATGAGCAGTTCTTC. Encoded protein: CASSLTDGGSYNEQFF. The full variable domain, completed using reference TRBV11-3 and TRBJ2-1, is EAGVVQSPRYKIIEKKQPVAFWCNPISGHNTLYWYLQNLGQGPELLIRYENEEAVDDSQLPKDRFSAERLKGVDSTLKIQPAELGDSAVYLCASSLTDGGSYNEQFFGPGTRLTVL.

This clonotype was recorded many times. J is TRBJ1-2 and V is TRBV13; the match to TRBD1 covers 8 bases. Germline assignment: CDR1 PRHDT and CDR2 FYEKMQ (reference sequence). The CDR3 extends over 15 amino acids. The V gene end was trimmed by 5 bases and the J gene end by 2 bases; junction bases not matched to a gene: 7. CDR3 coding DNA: TGTGCCAGCAGCCATTTCGACAGGGGAAACTATGGCTACACCTTC. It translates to CASSHFDRGNYGYTF.

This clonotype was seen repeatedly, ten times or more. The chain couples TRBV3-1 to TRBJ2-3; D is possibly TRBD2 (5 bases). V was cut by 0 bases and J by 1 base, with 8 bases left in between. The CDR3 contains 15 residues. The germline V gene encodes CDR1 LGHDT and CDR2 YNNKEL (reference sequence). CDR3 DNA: TGTGCCAGCAGCCAAGATCCCGGGGGCACAGATACGCAGTATTTT. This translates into CASSQDPGGTDTQYF.

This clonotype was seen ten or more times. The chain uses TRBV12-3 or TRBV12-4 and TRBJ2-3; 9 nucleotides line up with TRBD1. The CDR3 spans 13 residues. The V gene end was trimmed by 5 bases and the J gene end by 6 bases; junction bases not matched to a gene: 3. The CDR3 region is CASSRTGDDTQYF. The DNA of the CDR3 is TGTGCCAGCAGTCGGACAGGGGATGATACGCAGTATTTT.

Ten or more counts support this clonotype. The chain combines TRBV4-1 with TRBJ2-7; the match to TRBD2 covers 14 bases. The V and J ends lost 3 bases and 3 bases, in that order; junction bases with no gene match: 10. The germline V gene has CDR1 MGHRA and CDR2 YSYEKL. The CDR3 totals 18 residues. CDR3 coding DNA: TGCGCCAGCAGCCAGAAGATTCGGACTAGCGGGGGGATCTACGAGCAGTACTTC. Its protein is CASSQKIRTSGGIYEQYF.

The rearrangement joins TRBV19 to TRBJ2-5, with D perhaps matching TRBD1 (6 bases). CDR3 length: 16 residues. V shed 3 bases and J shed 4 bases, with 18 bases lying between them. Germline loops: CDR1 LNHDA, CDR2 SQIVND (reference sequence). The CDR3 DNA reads TGTGCCAGTAGTATGTCTGGAGTCAGGGGTGGAGAGACCCAGTACTTC. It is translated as CASSMSGVRGGETQYF.